This T cell receptor beta chain was identified during a study of blood T cells in healthy people across ages (dated by TCRdb to between 2014 and 2016). Regarding the research as a whole: In model experiments, roughly one uniquely barcoded TCR beta cDNA molecule per two T cells was captured by template switching. The study measured age-related changes in TCR beta repertoire diversity using deep sequencing normalized with unique cDNA molecular identifiers. The donors were split into four age groups: young (average around 16 years), middle-aged (about 40), aged (about 62) and long-lived (82). To avoid experimental bias, donors of different ages were distributed randomly across sequencing lanes. Two additional independent replicas of 1 million unique cDNA reads from the same blood draw were analyzed for two donors (one aged 18 to 30 and one aged 80 or older).

Receptors were amplified or captured by 5' RACE. This sample was sequenced with an Illumina HiSeq 2500. A second about 7 to 11 cycle PCR used a sample-barcoded 5' primer and a J-beta primer mix. Each TCR beta cDNA molecule received a unique molecular identifier from a template-switch 5' adaptor carrying 12 random nucleotides. Each sample yielded at least 2.5 million CDR3-containing paired-end reads. All of the RNA was converted into first-strand cDNA using the Mint cDNA synthesis kit, with a TRBC-specific oligonucleotide serving as the primer. Following uracil-DNA glycosylase treatment, all cDNA underwent a first 18-cycle PCR with the universal primers M1SS and BC2_uni_R. On the authors' methods: Normalization of each sample was performed by random selection of 1 million high-quality reads, each carrying a distinct molecular identifier. Reads sharing molecular identifiers were discarded rather than binned into consensus sequences. MiTCR, with a Q25 quality threshold and the strictest error-elimination algorithm, was used for CDR3 identification, clonotype clustering and error correction. Lower-bound total TCR beta diversity was estimated with a nonparametric unseen species model using Euler transformation. TCRdb reanalyzed the raw reads on its own, using fastp at Q25 for trimming and MiXCR for clone calling, and kept in-frame beta chains. For every CDR3 protein sequence, its rows merge into one entry that carries the most common genes and DNA. TCRdb's processing, not the authors' own work, is the source of the V and J calls. The sample has around 1,500,000 distinct CDR3 sequences on record, about 30% of them singletons. The ten largest clones capture roughly 8% of the sample.

The donors were roughly 39 Caucasian individuals from Russia, aged roughly 6 to 95 years, who were systemically healthy. Roughly 9 milliliters of peripheral blood were drawn from each donor into EDTA-treated Vacutainer tubes. PBMCs were isolated by Ficoll-Paque density-gradient centrifugation, with at least 7 million obtained per sample. Total RNA was extracted from PBMCs with Trizol reagent, with at least 6 micrograms obtained per sample. The percentages of naive CD45RAhigh/CD27high T cells were determined by flow cytometry on a PBMC aliquot from every donor. Study-level results and caveats: Since profiling was done on bulk unsorted PBMCs, naive and antigen-experienced compartments could not be conclusively compared. Compared with the aged group, more naive CD4+ T cells, fewer expanded clones and increased TCR diversity were shown by the long-lived group, suggesting age selection. Observed TCR beta diversity per million T cells fell roughly linearly with age, and a significant reduction was already apparent by age roughly 40. The CMV infection status of donors was not known, potentially confounding age-related changes in expanded clonotypes. Estimates of total diversity based on one million sequenced T cells were regarded as lower bounds and as underestimates. The percentage of naive T cells measured by flow cytometry correlated strongly with observed TCR beta diversity.

V lost 6 bases and J lost 7 bases; the stretch between them is 12 bases long. Counted from cysteine to phenylalanine, this CDR3 has 13 amino acids. Only CDR3 DNA remains: 39 bases, in frame from the first base. Reading the germline V gene (reference sequence) gives CDR1 SEHNR and CDR2 FQNEAQ. In the case of this clonotype: Its antigen remains undetermined. No much larger clone exists at a distance of one base, and base qualities are not known.

The receptor was derived from a woman younger than 45 in good health. The sample was blood. The chain is assembled from TRBV7-9 and TRBJ2-2, with TRBD2 as a weak D call on 5 bases. The DNA reads TGTGCCAGCAGTTCGGACTCTTACGGGGAGCTGTTTTTT. This gives the protein CASSSDSYGELFF.